The TCR beta chain under discussion was sequenced for a study of cytomegalovirus exposure and HLA in healthy donors. It was with 60 Vbeta and 13 Jbeta primers that the PCR ran. Profiled with immunoSEQ multiplex PCR; TCRdb holds only in-frame clones, not every one. Among 85,000 to 100,000 clones listed, roughly 67% were seen once. This clone has just a few counts. Its antigen is undetermined. Losses at the gene ends were 5 bases for V and 8 bases for J; bases not matched to a gene: 14. This CDR3 is built from 16 residues. Germline lookup yields CDR1 SSHAT and CDR2 FNYEAQ (reference sequence). Study-wide results and limits: Earlier analysis yielded a pattern in which most TCR beta V segments were productive about 90% or about 30% of the time. The authors confirmed in vitro that a few CMV-associated chains were specific for CMV antigens. Sequencing likely produced, as an artifact, a cluster of highly shared sequence variants. The listing of 150 to 200 TCR beta chains classed them as cytomegalovirus-associated.

The specimen was PBMCs. The chain links TRBV7-7 to TRBJ2-7; 11 bases are a match to TRBD1. The clonotype comes from a human donor in good health. In DNA, the CDR3 is TGTGCCAGCAGCGTAGGGTCCGGGACAGGGGGTATGAAGCAGTACTTC. Protein product: CASSVGSGTGGMKQYF.